Following are 5 T cell receptor beta chains from one sample sequenced in a study of T cells of healthy individuals. TCRdb reprocessed the 5' RACE reads with MiXCR, giving one entry per CDR3 protein. The sample consists of approximately 50,000 distinct CDR3 sequences, roughly 15% of them appearing once. The receptors were sampled from a human donor in good health.

The chain is built from TRBV5-1 and TRBJ2-3; a possible D gene is TRBD1 (6 bases). Germline CDR1 is SGHRS and CDR2 is YFSETQ. There are 14 residues in the CDR3. V was shortened by 4 bases and J by 3 bases, with 12 bases between the two germline ends. In nucleotides, the CDR3 is TGCGCCAGCAGCACGGACAGCAGAACAGATACGCAGTATTTT. Encoded protein: CASSTDSRTDTQYF.

This clonotype was detected many times. This rearrangement joins TRBV6-2 or TRBV6-3 to TRBJ2-2, with TRBD1 identical over 9 bases. The CDR3 consists of 16 residues. Germline V gives CDR1 MNHEY, CDR2 SVGEGT. The J segment lost 2 bases and the V segment lost 7 bases, leaving 8 bases of the junction unmatched. In DNA, the CDR3 is TGTGCCAGCACCTCCCGACAGGGGGATAACACCGGGGAGCTGTTTTTT. Translated, it gives CASTSRQGDNTGELFF.

The CDR3 is CASRVGDSLYNEQFF. CDR3 DNA: TGCGCCAGCAGAGTAGGGGACAGCCTGTACAATGAGCAGTTCTTC. V is TRBV5-1 and J is TRBJ2-1; TRBD1 aligns across 7 bases. The germline V gene encodes CDR1 SGHRS and CDR2 YFSETQ. V was pared by 5 bases and J by 4 bases, with 9 bases of the junction left unmatched. The CDR3 totals 15 residues.

This chain connects TRBV20-1 to TRBJ1-4; D possibly corresponds to TRBD1 (6 bases). Trimming pared 8 bases from V and 0 bases from J, leaving 13 bases between. From germline, CDR1 is DFQATT and CDR2 SNEGSKA (reference sequence). The CDR3 runs 14 residues. The CDR3, as DNA: TGCAGTTTCCACAGGGATGCAACTAATGAAAAACTGTTTTTT. Translated, it gives CSFHRDATNEKLFF.

The sample holds a few counts of this clonotype. This chain uses TRBV5-1 with TRBJ1-1; weak D call: TRBD1 (6 bases). Deletions cut 5 bases from V and 7 bases from J, with 15 bases between. The CDR3 totals 13 residues. Looked up from germline, CDR1 is SGHRS and CDR2 is YFSETQ. CDR3 coding DNA: TGCGCCAGCAGTTTAGATGGGGACAATGAAGCTTTCTTT. It codes for CASSLDGDNEAFF.